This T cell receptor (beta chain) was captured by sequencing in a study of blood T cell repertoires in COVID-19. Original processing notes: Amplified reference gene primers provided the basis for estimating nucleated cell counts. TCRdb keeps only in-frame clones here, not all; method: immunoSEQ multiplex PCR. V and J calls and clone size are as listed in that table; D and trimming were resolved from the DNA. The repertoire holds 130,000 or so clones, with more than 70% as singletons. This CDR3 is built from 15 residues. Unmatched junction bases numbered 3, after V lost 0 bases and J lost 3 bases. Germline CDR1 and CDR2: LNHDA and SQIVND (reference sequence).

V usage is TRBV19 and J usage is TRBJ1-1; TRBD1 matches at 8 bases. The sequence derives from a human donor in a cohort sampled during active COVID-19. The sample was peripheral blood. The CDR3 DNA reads TGTGCCAGTAGTATAGACGACAGGGGATACACTGAAGCTTTCTTT. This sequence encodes CASSIDDRGYTEAFF.